The present entry profiles one T cell receptor beta chain with its context. The record originates from a study of blood T cell repertoires in COVID-19. Study-wide context: Both acute and convalescent COVID-19 samples were obtained from the United States, Italy and Spain. The cDNA or gDNA used as material had been derived from T cells, B-cell-depleted T cells, or PBMCs.

Original analysis: Estimation of nucleated cell counts was performed using reference gene primer amplification. Using immunoSEQ multiplex PCR, the repertoire was profiled, and TCRdb retains in-frame clones only, with some absent. V, J and clone size derive from that table, while D and trimming were established from the DNA sequence. The sample has hundreds of thousands of clones; 85% to 90% are singletons. The CDR3 contains 15 residues. CDR1 WNHNN and CDR2 SYGVQD come from the germline V gene (reference sequence). J lost 7 bases, V lost 0 bases, and 8 bases had no gene match. Specimen: peripheral blood. This chain uses TRBV10-1 with TRBJ1-2; TRBD1 aligns across 7 bases. This TCR derives from a woman in her thirties or forties who had recovered from COVID-19. This chain's CDR3 is CASSESLQGVVGYTF. The CDR3 DNA sequence: TGCGCCAGCAGTGAGTCGTTGCAGGGGGTGGTTGGCTACACCTTC.